A single sample is the source of the 18 T cell receptor beta chains below, sequenced in a study of T-cell memory formation after mild COVID-19. TCRdb fed the 5' RACE reads into MiXCR, producing one record per CDR3 protein. The table lists some 440,000 distinct CDR3 sequences, 20% to 25% of them singletons, with around 12% in the top ten. Sequenced input: PBMCs or a T cell subset sorted from them (not recorded which). The receptors stem from an adult woman who had mild COVID-19 (a few samples of this study predate the infection). Cell type and time point are not known.

This clonotype was seen only once. CDR3 residues: CASSQDSLGNGGYTF. The CDR3 nucleotides read TGTGCCAGCAGTCAAGACAGCCTCGGGAATGGTGGCTACACCTTC. This sequence joins TRBV6-5 and TRBJ1-2, with D possibly TRBD1 on 5 matching bases. CDR3 length: 15 residues. Germline CDR1 is MNHEY and CDR2 is SVGAGI. Trimming shortened V by 5 bases and J by 7 bases, and 20 bases separated the two germline ends.

CDR3 in amino acids: CASSLAAGTYNEQFF. The CDR3 nucleotides read TGTGCCAGCAGCTTAGCGGCGGGTACATACAATGAGCAGTTCTTC. The V call is TRBV7-9, the J call TRBJ2-1; TRBD2 might be the D (5 bases). The CDR3 has 15 amino acids. V lost 0 bases, J lost 4 bases, and 10 bases lay in between. Germline CDR1 SEHNR, CDR2 FQNEAQ (reference sequence). The full variable domain, with the rest looked up from reference TRBV7-9 and TRBJ2-1, is DTGVSQNPRHKITKRGQNVTFRCDPISEHNRLYWYRQTLGQGPEFLTYFQNEAQLEKSRLLSDRFSAERPKGSFSTLEIQRTEQGDSAMYLCASSLAAGTYNEQFFGPGTRLTVL.

This chain uses TRBV7-3 with TRBJ2-3, with 11 bases lining up with TRBD2. Germline CDR1 and CDR2: SGHTA and FQGTGA. The CDR3 spans 19 residues. Trimming cost V 0 bases and J 3 bases; bases outside gene matches: 11. The CDR3 loop reads CASSLTGPTSGVSTDTQYF. The CDR3, as DNA: TGTGCCAGCAGCTTAACGGGCCCGACTAGCGGGGTATCAACAGATACGCAGTATTTT.

The chain links TRBV20-1 to TRBJ2-1, with D perhaps TRBD2 (5 bases). Germline V CDR1 and CDR2: DFQATT, SNEGSKA (reference sequence). This CDR3 is 12 amino acids long. V lost 5 bases, J lost 8 bases, and 13 bases lay in between. CDR3 DNA: TGCAGTGCTTGGCTAGCAAGTGATGAGCAGTTCTTC. It encodes CSAWLASDEQFF.

This clonotype was observed a few times. The chain recombines TRBV6-5 with TRBJ2-3; no reliable D call. CDR3 size: 11 residues. Germline CDR1 MNHEY, CDR2 SVGAGI. V was cut by 4 bases and J by 6 bases, with 5 bases left in between. The CDR3 region has the DNA TGTGCCAGCAGTTCCTTGGATACGCAGTATTTT. This encodes CASSSLDTQYF.

For the CDR3, the DNA is TGTGCCTGGAGTGTAGAGCGCAGCCAGCCCCAGCATTTT. Its translation: CAWSVERSQPQHF. The J gene is TRBJ1-5, the V gene TRBV30, with D unresolved. The CDR3 contains 13 residues. Germline values: CDR1 GTSNPN, CDR2 SVGIG (reference sequence). The ends were cut back, 0 bases at V and 7 bases at J, with 10 bases in the middle.

The gene calls are TRBV12-3 or TRBV12-4 and TRBJ1-2; D ambiguous. V was clipped by 2 bases and J by 6 bases, with 10 bases between them. The CDR3 has 13 amino acids. The CDR3: CASSLWGDDGYTF. The CDR3 bases are TGTGCCAGCAGTTTATGGGGAGATGATGGCTACACCTTC.

The chain links TRBV12-3 or TRBV12-4 to TRBJ1-5, with TRBD1 identical over 9 bases. The ends lost 4 bases at V and 3 bases at J; junction bases unmatched: 13. This CDR3 is 18 amino acids long. The CDR3 reads CASSSSGTGIWFNQPQHF. In DNA, the CDR3 is TGTGCCAGCAGTTCATCCGGGACAGGGATTTGGTTCAATCAGCCCCAGCATTTT.

This clonotype was recorded a few times. This chain uses TRBV6-5 with TRBJ2-7, with a tentative D call TRBD2 (6 bases). CDR1 is MNHEY, CDR2 SVGAGI, per germline. Trimming shortened V by 0 bases and J by 3 bases, and 9 bases separated the two germline ends. There are 14 residues in the CDR3. The CDR3 DNA reads as TGTGCCAGCAGTTACTCGTCGGGGGACTACGAGCAGTACTTC. Translation: CASSYSSGDYEQYF.

This sequence joins TRBV7-2 and TRBJ2-5; TRBD2 matches at 14 bases. This CDR3 is built from 17 residues. Per the germline V gene, CDR1 is SGHTA and CDR2 is FQGNSA. The V and J ends lost 1 base and 5 bases, in that order; junction bases with no gene match: 6. The CDR3 protein is CASSLGGLAGVRETQYF. The CDR3 nucleotides are TGTGCCAGCAGCTTAGGGGGACTAGCGGGAGTTCGGGAGACCCAGTACTTC. Using reference TRBV7-2 and TRBJ2-5 for the parts outside the CDR3, the full variable domain is GAGVSQSPSNKVTEKGKDVELRCDPISGHTALYWYRQSLGQGLEFLIYFQGNSAPDKSGLPSDRFSAERTGGSVSTLTIQRTQQEDSAVYLCASSLGGLAGVRETQYFGPGTRLLVL.

V usage is TRBV12-3 or TRBV12-4 and J usage is TRBJ2-3; D possibly corresponds to TRBD2 (6 bases). The CDR3 extends over 13 amino acids. Trimming cost V 5 bases and J 2 bases, with 8 bases left between them. The CDR3 DNA follows: TGTGCCAGCAGTCCGGACTACACAGATACGCAGTATTTT. Its protein product is CASSPDYTDTQYF.

This clonotype was detected a few times. This chain links TRBV20-1 with TRBJ2-7; 10 nucleotides agree with TRBD1. The germline V gene has CDR1 DFQATT and CDR2 SNEGSKA (reference sequence). Germline trimming cut 0 bases from V and 7 bases from J; bases unmatched to any gene: 9. The length of the CDR3 is 15 residues. CDR3 sequence (DNA): TGCAGTGCTAGAGATCGTGGGACAGGGGCTCGGGAGCAGTACTTC. Encoded protein: CSARDRGTGAREQYF.

The chain carries TRBV9 and TRBJ2-7, with D perhaps TRBD2 (5 bases). Germline V CDR1 and CDR2: SGDLS, YYNGEE. The CDR3 length is 14 residues. The V end lost 2 bases, the J end lost 2 bases, and 11 bases lay between the germline ends. CDR3 nucleotide sequence: TGTGCCAGCAGCGTGTCAGCGGCACCCTACGAGCAGTACTTC. Protein product: CASSVSAAPYEQYF.

The chain uses TRBV6-6 and TRBJ2-7; no definite D call. The germline V gene has CDR1 MNHNY and CDR2 SVGAGI (reference sequence). CDR3 size: 16 residues. Trimming took off 5 bases at V and 3 bases at J, with 20 bases between the two ends. CDR3 in DNA: TGTGCCAGCAGTACCTCTTTCGGGCCTCGGCTCTACGAGCAGTACTTC. It yields the protein CASSTSFGPRLYEQYF.

This clonotype was observed a handful of times. In nucleotides, the CDR3 is TGTGCCAGCAGCTTTATGGAGCAGTACTTC. Its protein product is CASSFMEQYF. The V and J genes are TRBV11-2 and TRBJ2-7; D uncertain. This CDR3 is 10 amino acids long. V dropped 3 bases and J dropped 7 bases, with 4 bases sitting between them. Germline assignment: CDR1 SGHAT and CDR2 FQNNGV.

This clonotype was observed a handful of times. This chain uses TRBV14 with TRBJ2-7; 7 positions agree with TRBD1. The CDR3 sequence is 14 residues long. Trimming removed 5 bases from V and 4 bases from J; junction bases left unmatched: 8. Germline-derived CDR1 and CDR2 are SGHDN and FVKESK. CDR3 bases: TGTGCCAGCAGCATTCGTGACAGGGCGTACGAGCAGTACTTC. It specifies CASSIRDRAYEQYF. The variable domain in full, completed from reference TRBV14 and TRBJ2-7, reads EAGVTQFPSHSVIEKGQTVTLRCDPISGHDNLYWYRRVMGKEIKFLLHFVKESKQDESGMPNNRFLAERTGGTYSTLKVQPAELEDSGVYFCASSIRDRAYEQYFGPGTRLTVT.

This clonotype was recorded a few times. The V gene is TRBV6-5, the J gene TRBJ2-7, with D possibly being TRBD1 (5 bases). The V gene's germline CDR1 is MNHEY and CDR2 SVGAGI. The CDR3 runs 15 residues. Trimming cost V 5 bases and J 0 bases, with 14 bases left between them. CDR3 bases: TGTGCCAGCAGTCAAAACAGGATTAGCTCCTACGAGCAGTACTTC. Its translation: CASSQNRISSYEQYF.

Only a few counts were recorded for this clonotype. J is TRBJ2-3 and V is TRBV7-3; TRBD2 aligns across 14 bases. Trimming took 3 bases from V and 5 from J; bases not matched to a gene: 10. The CDR3 runs to 18 residues. In germline, CDR1 is SGHTA, CDR2 FQGTGA. For the CDR3, the DNA is TGTGCCAGCAGCTTCCGAGGGACTAGCGGGGGCAGAGGAGATACGCAGTATTTT. Translation gives CASSFRGTSGGRGDTQYF.